This is a list of T cell receptor beta chains from one sample in a study of T-cell memory formation after mild COVID-19. In TCRdb, the 5' RACE reads were re-called with MiXCR into one record per CDR3 protein. The data contain about 35,000 distinct CDR3 sequences, roughly 21% of them singletons. What was sequenced was PBMCs or a T cell subset sorted from them (not recorded which). The source of these receptors is an adult who had mild COVID-19 (a few samples of this study predate the infection). Cell type and time point are not known. CDR3s include the opening cysteine and the closing phenylalanine or tryptophan. The D gene is left open where the match is weak. The listing skips clone size in some rows; elsewhere it reads once, few, many or a size class.

size: many; J: TRBJ1-2; D: NA; V: TRBV7-3; DNA: TGTGCCAGCAGCTTAACGGCTAGGGGCGGGGATGGCTACACCTTC; CDR3: CASSLTARGGDGYTF
size: NA; J: TRBJ1-2; D: TRBD1; V: TRBV12-3/TRBV12-4; DNA: TGTGCCAGCAGTCTCCTCCGGGGACAGGGAAACTATGGCTACACCTTC; CDR3: CASSLLRGQGNYGYTF
size: many; J: TRBJ2-7; D: TRBD1; V: TRBV12-3/TRBV12-4; DNA: TGTGCCAGCAGTGGGACAGTTCCGAGGCAGTACTTC; CDR3: CASSGTVPRQYF
size: NA; J: TRBJ2-7; D: NA; V: TRBV7-9; DNA: TGTGCCAGCAGCCCTTCAGGTACCTACGAGCAGTACTTC; CDR3: CASSPSGTYEQYF
size: NA; J: TRBJ2-7; D: NA; V: TRBV12-3/TRBV12-4; DNA: TGTGCCAGCAGTTTGGGCTACGAGCAGTACTTC; CDR3: CASSLGYEQYF
size: many; J: TRBJ2-1; D: NA; V: TRBV12-3/TRBV12-4; DNA: TGTGCCAGCAGTCCCCAGGGTGGTAAAGGATACAATGAGCAGTTCTTC; CDR3: CASSPQGGKGYNEQFF
size: many; J: TRBJ2-3; D: NA; V: TRBV20-1; DNA: TGCAGTGCTAGAGAGGGGACGGCCAGCACAGATACGCAGTATTTT; CDR3: CSAREGTASTDTQYF
size: many; J: TRBJ2-1; D: NA; V: TRBV7-4; DNA: TGTGCCATCTCCCCCGGAACCTCCTACAATGAGCAGTTCTTC; CDR3: CAISPGTSYNEQFF
size: many; J: TRBJ1-1; D: NA; V: TRBV5-1; DNA: TGCGCCAGCAGCTTGTCCTCTGTGAACACTGAAGCTTTCTTT; CDR3: CASSLSSVNTEAFF
size: NA; J: TRBJ1-2; D: NA; V: TRBV7-2; DNA: TGTGCCAGCAGTCTCGGGACGGACAAAGTTTCTAGAAAACTTTCCTTC; CDR3: CASSLGTDKVSRKLSF
size: NA; J: TRBJ1-2; D: TRBD1; V: TRBV5-1; DNA: TGCGCCAGCAGCCCGGGGACAGGGGGCGCAGAGTTCTATGGCTACACCTTC; CDR3: CASSPGTGGAEFYGYTF
size: many; J: TRBJ1-4; D: NA; V: TRBV5-1; DNA: TGCGCCAGCAGCACCTCAGGGGCCGTTAATGAAAAACTGTTTTTT; CDR3: CASSTSGAVNEKLFF
size: many; J: TRBJ2-7; D: NA; V: TRBV7-9; DNA: TGTGCCAGCAGCCCATTGGGTCCCGAGCAGTACTTC; CDR3: CASSPLGPEQYF
size: many; J: TRBJ1-3; D: NA; V: TRBV6-6; DNA: TGTGCCAGCAGGGGCGGCGTCTCTGGAAACACCATATATTTT; CDR3: CASRGGVSGNTIYF
size: NA; J: TRBJ1-5; D: TRBD1; V: TRBV4-1; DNA: TGCGCCAGCAGCCCTCAGGGGGACCAGCCCCAGCATTTT; CDR3: CASSPQGDQPQHF
size: many; J: TRBJ2-6; D: TRBD1; V: TRBV20-1; DNA: TGCACCCCCAGGGGACAGGGTGGGTCCGGGGCCAACGTCCTGACTTTC; CDR3: CTPRGQGGSGANVLTF
size: many; J: TRBJ2-3; D: NA; V: TRBV4-2; DNA: TGTGCCAGCAGCCAAGGGGGGATGCCCACAGATACGCAGTATTTT; CDR3: CASSQGGMPTDTQYF
size: many; J: TRBJ1-3; D: NA; V: TRBV7-6; DNA: TGTGCCAGCAGTCTAGGGGTCTCAGTTCCAGGAAACACCATATATTTT; CDR3: CASSLGVSVPGNTIYF
size: few; J: TRBJ1-1; D: NA; V: TRBV29-1; DNA: TGCAGCGCTCCACAACCGAACACTGAAGCTTTCTTT; CDR3: CSAPQPNTEAFF
size: many; J: TRBJ2-2; D: TRBD1; V: TRBV11-3; DNA: TGTGCCAGCAGTCAAAACCGGGACAGGGCCATGGACGGGGAGCTGTTTTTT; CDR3: CASSQNRDRAMDGELFF
size: NA; J: TRBJ1-5; D: NA; V: TRBV11-2; DNA: TGTGCCAGCAGCTTAGGCAGCGTAAATCAGCCCCAGCATTTT; CDR3: CASSLGSVNQPQHF
size: NA; J: TRBJ1-4; D: NA; V: TRBV12-3/TRBV12-4; DNA: TGTGCCAGCAGTGGGTGCGGTAATGAAAAACTGTTTTTT; CDR3: CASSGCGNEKLFF
size: NA; J: TRBJ1-1; D: TRBD1; V: TRBV4-1; DNA: TGCGCCAGCAGCCACCTCGGACAGGACACTGAAGCTTTCTTT; CDR3: CASSHLGQDTEAFF
size: NA; J: TRBJ2-3; D: NA; V: TRBV12-3/TRBV12-4; DNA: TGTGCCAGCAGTTTTCACCCTCCGGGACGCCGGGCAGATACGCAGTATTTT; CDR3: CASSFHPPGRRADTQYF
size: many; J: TRBJ2-7; D: NA; V: TRBV9; DNA: TGTGCCAGCAGCTCCGCAGGGTCCTCGTGGCAGTACTTC; CDR3: CASSSAGSSWQYF
size: NA; J: TRBJ2-7; D: TRBD1; V: TRBV20-1; DNA: TGCAGTGCTCCGACAGGGGGCTACGAGCAGTACTTC; CDR3: CSAPTGGYEQYF
size: many; J: TRBJ2-1; D: TRBD2; V: TRBV7-2; DNA: TGTGCCAGCAGCTTAGCGGGAGGGACTCAGTACAATGAGCAGTTCTTC; CDR3: CASSLAGGTQYNEQFF
size: NA; J: TRBJ1-2; D: TRBD1; V: TRBV4-1; DNA: TGCGCCAGCAGCCACCCCGGGACAGGGGGCCATGGCTACACCTTC; CDR3: CASSHPGTGGHGYTF
size: NA; J: TRBJ2-1; D: TRBD2; V: TRBV7-9; DNA: TGTGCCAGCAGCCAGGGTGGGACTAGCGGATACAATGAGCAGTTCTTC; CDR3: CASSQGGTSGYNEQFF
size: few; J: TRBJ2-1; D: NA; V: TRBV7-9; DNA: TGTGCCAGCAGCTTTAATGAGCAGTTCTTC; CDR3: CASSFNEQFF
size: many; J: TRBJ1-4; D: NA; V: TRBV20-1; DNA: TGCAGTGCTAGCGGGGGCTGGGATGAAAAACTGTTTTTT; CDR3: CSASGGWDEKLFF
size: medium-sized; J: TRBJ2-1; D: TRBD2; V: TRBV6-2/TRBV6-3; DNA: TGTGCCAGCAGATGGGGACTAGCGGGGTACAATGAGCAGTTCTTC; CDR3: CASRWGLAGYNEQFF
size: many; J: TRBJ2-3; D: NA; V: TRBV3-1; DNA: TGTGCCAGCAACCACCGGTATGCGGGACTCCCCCCGGATACGCAGTATTTT; CDR3: CASNHRYAGLPPDTQYF
size: many; J: TRBJ2-3; D: TRBD2; V: TRBV7-6; DNA: TGTGCCAGCAGCTTAGTGGGACTAGGGGATACGCAGTATTTT; CDR3: CASSLVGLGDTQYF
size: many; J: TRBJ2-2; D: TRBD2; V: TRBV5-4; DNA: TGTGCCAGCAGCTTGGGGGCTAGCGGGGGGAACACCGGGGAGCTGTTTTTT; CDR3: CASSLGASGGNTGELFF
size: many; J: TRBJ2-5; D: NA; V: TRBV7-2; DNA: TGTGCCAGCAGCACCGGAGGGGGAGGAGAGACCCAGTACTTC; CDR3: CASSTGGGGETQYF
size: many; J: TRBJ2-3; D: NA; V: TRBV6-2/TRBV6-3; DNA: TGTGCCAGCAGATCTCCCGCAGATACGCAGTATTTT; CDR3: CASRSPADTQYF
size: many; J: TRBJ1-5; D: NA; V: TRBV4-1; DNA: TGCGCCAGCAGCCAAGTGTACCTAGGGGACCAGCCCCAGCATTTT; CDR3: CASSQVYLGDQPQHF
size: many; J: TRBJ2-7; D: TRBD2; V: TRBV12-3/TRBV12-4; DNA: TGTGCCAGCAGTCCCGGGACTAGCGGGGGGGCCCGCGAGCAGTACTTC; CDR3: CASSPGTSGGAREQYF
size: NA; J: TRBJ1-2; D: NA; V: TRBV12-3/TRBV12-4; DNA: TGTGCCAGCTGCAACGGGGGGAGTGGCTATGGCTACACCTTC; CDR3: CASCNGGSGYGYTF
size: NA; J: TRBJ1-1; D: TRBD1; V: TRBV4-1; DNA: TGCGCCAGCAGCCAAGATCGGGGACAGGCGGAAGCTTTCTTT; CDR3: CASSQDRGQAEAFF
size: many; J: TRBJ2-3; D: TRBD2; V: TRBV2; DNA: TGTGCCAGCACCGGGACTAGCGTAGATACGCAGTATTTT; CDR3: CASTGTSVDTQYF
size: many; J: TRBJ2-1; D: TRBD2; V: TRBV4-1; DNA: TGCGCCAGCAGCCAAGAAACGGGGGGTTCCTACAATGAGCAGTTCTTC; CDR3: CASSQETGGSYNEQFF
size: few; J: TRBJ1-1; D: NA; V: TRBV18; DNA: TGTGCCAGCTCACCCCGACCCACCGGAGCAGATGAAGCTTTCTTT; CDR3: CASSPRPTGADEAFF
size: few; J: TRBJ1-1; D: NA; V: TRBV6-5; DNA: TGTGCCAGCAGGTCCCCTGGACAGGAAGCTTTCTTT; CDR3: CASRSPGQEAFF
size: many; J: TRBJ2-1; D: TRBD2; V: TRBV20-1; DNA: TGCAGTGCTACCCCTATGGGCGGGGGGGGGCCTGAGCAGTTCTTC; CDR3: CSATPMGGGGPEQFF
size: many; J: TRBJ2-1; D: TRBD2; V: TRBV7-6; DNA: TGTGCCAGCAGCTTCGGGACTAGCATTAATGAGCAGTTCTTC; CDR3: CASSFGTSINEQFF
size: NA; J: TRBJ1-2; D: TRBD1; V: TRBV7-2; DNA: TGTGCCAGCAGCTCACCGACAGGGGCCTATGGCTACACCTTC; CDR3: CASSSPTGAYGYTF
size: medium-sized; J: TRBJ2-7; D: NA; V: TRBV7-6; DNA: TGTGCCAGCAGCCCTCTCCCCCAGGGGACCTACGAGCAGTACTTC; CDR3: CASSPLPQGTYEQYF
size: many; J: TRBJ2-2; D: NA; V: TRBV5-1; DNA: TGCGCCAGCAGCTTACAGGTGTCCGGGGAGCTGTTTTTT; CDR3: CASSLQVSGELFF
size: many; J: TRBJ2-5; D: TRBD2; V: TRBV5-1; DNA: TGCGCCAGCAGCTTGGGCCCAGGCGGGGGACAAGAGACCCAGTACTTC; CDR3: CASSLGPGGGQETQYF
size: many; J: TRBJ2-1; D: TRBD2; V: TRBV20-1; DNA: TGCAGTGCTAGCACCATCCAGGGACTAGCCTACAATGAGCAGTTCTTC; CDR3: CSASTIQGLAYNEQFF